Listed below are T cell receptor beta chains from one sample, sequenced in a study of human T cells and chemical hapten exposure. Via MiXCR, TCRdb re-called the RACE reads, giving one row per CDR3 protein. Among about 110,000 distinct CDR3 sequences listed, around 10% were seen once. This specimen was whole blood, taken in connection with sensitization to the hapten diphenylcyclopropenone (DPC). The source is a woman aged 45-65 years with alopecia areata. Some clones in this sample may be carry-over from other donors' samples. CDR3s include the opening cysteine and the closing phenylalanine or tryptophan. The order of the fields is V gene, J gene, clone size, D gene, CDR3 protein, CDR3 DNA. A D gene is named only where the DNA matches it firmly. A clone size is listed for some rows: how often the clone was seen (once, few, many), or a class if it is expanded.

V gene: TRBV5-1
J gene: TRBJ2-2
clone size: NA
D gene: NA
CDR3 protein: CASTPRGDSGELFF
CDR3 DNA: TGCGCCAGCACCCCGAGGGGGGATTCCGGGGAGCTGTTTTTT

V gene: TRBV18
J gene: TRBJ1-1
clone size: NA
D gene: TRBD1
CDR3 protein: CASSLQGSAEAFF
CDR3 DNA: TGTGCCAGCTCGCTACAGGGGAGCGCTGAAGCTTTCTTT

V gene: TRBV29-1
J gene: TRBJ1-2
clone size: many
D gene: TRBD1
CDR3 protein: CSAGQGSYGYTF
CDR3 DNA: TGCAGCGCGGGACAGGGGAGTTATGGCTACACCTTC

V gene: TRBV10-3
J gene: TRBJ2-1
clone size: few
D gene: NA
CDR3 protein: CAISESTGGMGNEQFF
CDR3 DNA: TGTGCCATCAGTGAGTCGACAGGCGGGATGGGCAATGAGCAGTTCTTC

V gene: TRBV18
J gene: TRBJ2-1
clone size: NA
D gene: TRBD1
CDR3 protein: CASSRDRDYNEQFF
CDR3 DNA: TGTGCCAGCTCCCGGGACAGGGATTACAATGAGCAGTTCTTC

V gene: TRBV28
J gene: TRBJ1-2
clone size: few
D gene: NA
CDR3 protein: CASGPTGRRGYTF
CDR3 DNA: TGTGCCAGCGGACCAACAGGGAGACGTGGCTACACCTTC

V gene: TRBV14
J gene: TRBJ2-7
clone size: few
D gene: NA
CDR3 protein: CASSSYGRADYEQYF
CDR3 DNA: TGTGCCAGCAGCTCCTACGGTAGGGCCGACTACGAGCAGTACTTC

V gene: TRBV28
J gene: TRBJ1-6
clone size: NA
D gene: NA
CDR3 protein: CASSLRQLLHF
CDR3 DNA: TGTGCCAGCAGTCTTAGACAGTTACTCCACTTT

V gene: TRBV6-2/TRBV6-3
J gene: TRBJ2-1
clone size: NA
D gene: TRBD1
CDR3 protein: CASSYGTGGGNEQFF
CDR3 DNA: TGTGCCAGCAGTTACGGGACAGGGGGCGGCAATGAGCAGTTCTTC

V gene: TRBV29-1
J gene: TRBJ1-4
clone size: NA
D gene: NA
CDR3 protein: CSVEVPGELFF
CDR3 DNA: TGCAGCGTTGAAGTGCCGGGGGAACTGTTTTTT

V gene: TRBV18
J gene: TRBJ1-3
clone size: NA
D gene: NA
CDR3 protein: CASSLQNPRTNSGNTIYF
CDR3 DNA: TGTGCCAGCTCACTGCAGAACCCACGAACCAACTCTGGAAACACCATATATTTT

V gene: TRBV20-1
J gene: TRBJ2-2
clone size: few
D gene: NA
CDR3 protein: CSAARPGNTGELFF
CDR3 DNA: TGCAGTGCTGCCCGCCCAGGGAACACCGGGGAGCTGTTTTTT

V gene: TRBV5-1
J gene: TRBJ2-5
clone size: few
D gene: NA
CDR3 protein: CASKRQETQYF
CDR3 DNA: TGCGCCAGCAAGAGACAAGAGACCCAGTACTTC

V gene: TRBV12-5
J gene: TRBJ1-1
clone size: few
D gene: NA
CDR3 protein: CASGAQGGTEAFF
CDR3 DNA: TGTGCTAGTGGTGCGCAGGGAGGTACTGAAGCTTTCTTT

V gene: TRBV27
J gene: TRBJ1-6
clone size: NA
D gene: NA
CDR3 protein: CASSSRRGNSPLHF
CDR3 DNA: TGTGCCAGCAGTTCACGACGGGGGAATTCACCCCTCCACTTT

V gene: TRBV6-1
J gene: TRBJ1-1
clone size: few
D gene: TRBD1
CDR3 protein: CASLSIDRGTEAFF
CDR3 DNA: TGTGCCAGCCTCAGCATTGACAGGGGTACTGAAGCTTTCTTT

V gene: TRBV7-8
J gene: TRBJ2-5
clone size: few
D gene: TRBD2
CDR3 protein: CASRSGTNVGETQYF
CDR3 DNA: TGTGCCAGCAGATCCGGGACTAACGTGGGAGAGACCCAGTACTTC

V gene: TRBV29-1
J gene: TRBJ2-4
clone size: few
D gene: NA
CDR3 protein: CSVVGVAKNIQYF
CDR3 DNA: TGCAGCGTTGTTGGGGTAGCCAAAAACATTCAGTACTTC

V gene: TRBV5-6
J gene: TRBJ1-2
clone size: many
D gene: NA
CDR3 protein: CASSLYTQVYGYTF
CDR3 DNA: TGTGCCAGCAGCTTGTATACTCAAGTCTATGGCTACACCTTC

V gene: TRBV3-1
J gene: TRBJ2-5
clone size: NA
D gene: TRBD2
CDR3 protein: CASSSLGLAGGQETQYF
CDR3 DNA: TGTGCCAGCAGCTCCCTAGGACTAGCGGGGGGTCAAGAGACCCAGTACTTC

V gene: TRBV4-3
J gene: TRBJ1-4
clone size: many
D gene: TRBD1
CDR3 protein: CASSQGDRGGEKLFF
CDR3 DNA: TGCGCCAGCAGCCAAGGGGACAGGGGAGGTGAAAAACTGTTTTTT

V gene: TRBV6-6
J gene: TRBJ1-5
clone size: NA
D gene: NA
CDR3 protein: CASSYSSPRQPQHF
CDR3 DNA: TGTGCCAGCAGTTACTCGAGTCCCCGTCAGCCCCAGCATTTT

V gene: TRBV29-1
J gene: TRBJ2-3
clone size: NA
D gene: NA
CDR3 protein: CSATGFNFGSTDTQYF
CDR3 DNA: TGCAGCGCCACGGGGTTTAACTTTGGTAGCACAGATACGCAGTATTTT

V gene: TRBV4-1
J gene: TRBJ2-7
clone size: NA
D gene: NA
CDR3 protein: CASSHLPGVEQYF
CDR3 DNA: TGCGCCAGCAGCCACCTTCCCGGGGTCGAGCAGTACTTC